The T cell receptor beta chain described here comes from a study of cytomegalovirus exposure and HLA in healthy donors. In the study overall: An earlier analysis found fewer than 140 million unique TCR beta sequences from roughly 170 million T cells. Study-level findings and limits: Sequencing probably produced one cluster of sequence variants that were highly shared.

CDR3 length equals 14 residues. V dropped 6 bases and J dropped 7; count of bases not matched to a gene: 7. The V gene's germline CDR1 is SGHAT and CDR2 FQNNGV. It was with 60 Vbeta and 13 Jbeta primers that the PCR ran. The repertoire was sequenced with immunoSEQ multiplex PCR; TCRdb's copy has only in-frame clones and lacks some. Counted here are some 150,000 clones, over 75% occurring once; the ten biggest clones make up 4.5% to 6%. Notes on this clone: No antigen is known for it.

J is TRBJ2-2 and V is TRBV11-2, with 8 bases lining up with TRBD1. This TCR derives from a man younger than 40 in good health and CMV-seropositive. Sequenced input: PBMCs. The CDR3 DNA reads TGTGCCAGCAGACTCAGGGGGCGCGACGGGGAGCTGTTTTTT. It codes for CASRLRGRDGELFF.